Presented here are 13 T cell receptor beta chains from one specimen sequenced in a study of shared clonotypes between healthy human individuals (dated by TCRdb to the early 2020s). The protocol used for the library was the immunoSEQ multiplex PCR assay. In its TCRdb copy, this immuneACCESS table keeps in-frame sequences only and misses some clones. Where compared with another copy, unresolved V genes explain less than half of these, and the others have no known cause. The sample table records 600,000 to 750,000 clones; approximately 75% of these occur just once. Of the sample, under 2% falls within the top ten clones. Sequencing used memory CD4+ T cells sorted from blood. What this sample's cell subset or site label stands for: CD45RA-negative fraction. The receptors were sampled from a woman in her 30s in good health.

This clone was detected a few times. This chain links TRBV6-1 with TRBJ2-7; 9 bases match TRBD2. Germline V lookup: CDR1 MNHNS, CDR2 SASEGT. There are 16 residues in the CDR3. Unmatched junction bases numbered 8, after V lost 4 bases and J lost 1 base. CDR3 sequence reads: CASSGLSLAGSYEQYF. DNA of the CDR3: TGTGCCAGCAGTGGCCTTAGTCTAGCGGGGTCCTACGAGCAGTACTTC.

The chain links TRBV7-3 to TRBJ2-3; D not certain. The CDR3 length is 13 residues. The V end lost 3 bases, the J end lost 2 bases, and 6 bases lay between the germline ends. Per germline, CDR1 SGHTA and CDR2 FQGTGA. The CDR3 DNA sequence: TGTGCCAGCAGCTTCGTACACACAGATACGCAGTATTTT. This codes for CASSFVHTDTQYF. Looking up the rest from reference TRBV7-3 and TRBJ2-3 gives the full variable domain: GAGVSQTPSNKVTEKGKYVELRCDPISGHTALYWYRQSLGQGPEFLIYFQGTGAADDSGLPNDRFFAVRPEGSVSTLKIQRTERGDSAVYLCASSFVHTDTQYFGPGTRLTVL.

This chain joins TRBV6-6 and TRBJ2-7, with TRBD1 matching 10 bases. CDR1 and CDR2 from the germline V gene are MNHNY and SVGAGI (reference sequence). This CDR3 is 14 amino acids long. V dropped 5 bases and J dropped 4; count of bases not matched to a gene: 5. The CDR3 DNA is TGTGCCAGCAGTCCCGGGACAGGGGTGTACGAGCAGTACTTC. Translated: CASSPGTGVYEQYF.

CDR3: CASSASEDEQFF. The CDR3 DNA sequence: TGTGCCAGCAGCGCCTCAGAGGATGAGCAGTTCTTC. This sequence joins TRBV7-8 and TRBJ2-1; D is unresolved. This CDR3 spans 12 amino acids. The V gene's germline CDR1 is SGHVS and CDR2 FQNEAQ. Trimming shortened V by 5 bases and J by 8 bases, and 10 bases separated the two germline ends.

V gene TRBV5-1 combines with J gene TRBJ1-4; D uncertain. This CDR3 contains 15 residues. The V and J ends lost 0 bases and 2 bases respectively, with 8 bases between them. Germline CDR1 is SGHRS and CDR2 is YFSETQ. The CDR3 coding sequence is TGCGCCAGCAGCTTGGGGTATGTGACTAATGAAAAACTGTTTTTT. It specifies CASSLGYVTNEKLFF.

V gene TRBV6-5 combines with J gene TRBJ2-5, with D tentatively TRBD1 or TRBD2 (7 bases each). The germline V and J ends were trimmed by 2 bases and 4 bases, with 14 bases remaining between them. This CDR3 comprises 15 residues. Germline assignment: CDR1 MNHEY and CDR2 SVGAGI. The CDR3 loop reads CASSYRGRGGETQYF. CDR3 in DNA: TGTGCCAGCAGTTACCGTGGCAGGGGGGGAGAGACCCAGTACTTC.

This chain links TRBV5-1 with TRBJ2-1, with 7 bases lining up with TRBD2. V trimming: 5 bases; J trimming: 5 bases; junction bases outside the gene matches: 7. Per germline, CDR1 SGHRS and CDR2 YFSETQ. The CDR3 totals 14 residues. In DNA form, the CDR3 reads TGCGCCAGCAGAATCCTAGCGGTTGACAATGAGCAGTTCTTC. As protein: CASRILAVDNEQFF.

The chain recombines TRBV4-1 with TRBJ1-5; weak D call: TRBD1 (6 bases). Germline assignment: CDR1 MGHRA and CDR2 YSYEKL. With 4 bases removed from V and 7 bases from J, the gap between germline ends came to 17 bases. There are 15 residues in the CDR3. In nucleotides, the CDR3 is TGCGCCAGCAGCCGAGTCCTCGGGGGGGGCCAGCCCCAGCATTTT. Amino acids: CASSRVLGGGQPQHF.

This rearrangement joins TRBV4-1 to TRBJ2-4; 8 bases are a match to TRBD2. This CDR3 is 16 amino acids long. V shed 6 bases, J shed 0 bases, and the junction held 7 bases outside the gene matches. Germline V gene sequence: CDR1 MGHRA, CDR2 YSYEKL. The DNA of the CDR3 is TGCGCCAGCAGTCCCGGACTAGCAGTAGCCAAAAACATTCAGTACTTC. It yields the protein CASSPGLAVAKNIQYF.

This sequence joins TRBV11-2 and TRBJ2-7, with a possible D match to TRBD1 (5 bases). Germline V gene data show CDR1 as SGHAT and CDR2 as FQNNGV. The CDR3 is 15 residues long. V was shortened by 3 bases and J by 2 bases, with 14 bases between the two germline ends. The CDR3 protein is CASSFIQVEPYEQYF. The CDR3 nucleotides read TGTGCCAGCAGCTTTATACAGGTCGAACCCTACGAGCAGTACTTC.

This clone was recorded many times. The chain has TRBV18 and TRBJ2-7; a weak D match, TRBD1 (6 bases). Trimming left V 5 bases short and J 6 bases short, with 20 bases between. The CDR3 is made up of 15 amino acids. The germline gives CDR1 KGHSH, CDR2 LQKENI. The chain's CDR3 is CASSSQWDMLGEQYF. The CDR3 bases are TGTGCCAGCTCAAGCCAATGGGACATGCTCGGCGAGCAGTACTTC.

V and J are TRBV4-3 and TRBJ1-3; D remains unclear. Germline loops: CDR1 LGHNA, CDR2 YSLEER. V lost 0 bases to trimming and J lost 0 bases, with 9 bases between them. This CDR3 spans 16 amino acids. CDR3 in DNA: TGCGCCAGCAGCCAAGACACGGACGGCTCTGGAAACACCATATATTTT. Protein product: CASSQDTDGSGNTIYF.

The CDR3 loop is CATSRDLLGGTEAFF. The CDR3 nucleotides are TGTGCCACCAGCAGAGATCTACTCGGGGGCACTGAAGCTTTCTTT. This rearrangement joins TRBV15 to TRBJ1-1; D perhaps matches TRBD1 (5 bases). CDR3 length: 15 residues. Deletions cut 0 bases from V and 4 bases from J, with 12 bases between. CDR1 LNHNV and CDR2 YYDKDF come from the germline V gene (reference sequence). The full variable domain, rest sourced from reference TRBV15 and TRBJ1-1, is DAMVIQNPRYQVTQFGKPVTLSCSQTLNHNVMYWYQQKSSQAPKLLFHYYDKDFNNEADTPDNFQSRRPNTSFCFLDIRSPGLGDTAMYLCATSRDLLGGTEAFFGQGTRLTVV.